This T cell receptor (beta chain) was obtained from a study of monozygotic twins with inflammatory bowel disease. Germline CDR1 reads SGDLS; CDR2 reads YYNGEE. CDR3 size: 13 residues. Each sample's cDNA came from eight separate reactions. TCRdb re-analyzed the 5' RACE reads; it lists each CDR3 protein once, without DNA. The sample includes approximately 390,000 distinct CDR3 sequences. Overall study results and limits: Fewer clonotypes were shared with others by IBD patients than by healthy twins, especially with disease activity.

This clonotype is medium-sized by frequency. Its antigen is undetermined. Sequenced input: blood. The rearrangement links TRBV9 to TRBJ2-7; TCRdb's D call, TRBD2, is unchecked because there is no DNA. This receptor was obtained from a human donor with ulcerative colitis or Crohn's disease, or a healthy co-twin of an affected twin (not recorded which). The CDR3 sequence: CASSSGKSYEQYF.